This TCR beta chain was recorded in a study of preoperative IRX-2 immunotherapy in early breast cancer. Sequenced by immunoSEQ multiplex PCR; TCRdb stores in-frame clones only, minus some. The sample includes 30,000 to 35,000 clones, 90% to 95% of them seen just once. Treatment reported: preoperative locoregional IRX-2 cytokine immunotherapy. Preoperative locoregional IRX-2 cytokine immunotherapy was tested in the phase Ib source study. The sample was gathered from a patient treated with IRX-2 immunotherapy. The source is a human donor with breast cancer.

The CDR3 sequence: CASSSGVGLGEQYF. The CDR3, as DNA: TGTGCCAGCAGCTCCGGGGTGGGTCTTGGCGAGCAGTACTTC. The genes are TRBV5-6 and TRBJ2-7; tentatively, D is TRBD2 (5 bases). The germline CDR1 and CDR2 sequences are SGHDT and YYEEEE. V lost 3 bases to trimming and J lost 6 bases, with 16 bases between them. The CDR3 is 14 residues long.